One and the same sample provided the 14 T cell receptor beta chains below, sequenced in a study of T cell responses to AZD1222 COVID-19 vaccine. The repertoire was sequenced with immunoSEQ multiplex PCR; TCRdb's copy has only in-frame clones and lacks some. The sample carries about 130,000 clones, 87% recorded once. The specimen was peripheral blood, collected on day 0 of AZD1222 vaccination. These receptor sequences come from an adult in good health.

The genes are TRBV27 and TRBJ2-4; 10 nucleotides match TRBD2. Trimming cost V 6 bases and J 6 bases; bases outside gene matches: 8. Germline V gene sequence: CDR1 MNHEY, CDR2 SMNVEV (reference sequence). The CDR3 has 15 residues. CDR3 in DNA: TGTGCCAGCAGGTCTAGCGGGAGTAGGGGAAACATTCAGTACTTC. Amino acids: CASRSSGSRGNIQYF.

The chain employs TRBV29-1 and TRBJ1-3, with 9 bases matching TRBD1. J gave up 4 bases and V 7 bases, and 5 bases lay outside the gene matches. The CDR3 loop spans 13 amino acids. Germline V CDR1 and CDR2: SQVTM, ANQGSEA. DNA of the CDR3: TGCAGCGCCGGGACAGGGAACGGAAACACCATATATTTT. Translating it yields CSAGTGNGNTIYF.

The chain joins TRBV6-5 to TRBJ2-7, with D possibly TRBD2 on 6 matching bases. Germline lookup yields CDR1 MNHEY and CDR2 SVGAGI. CDR3 length: 14 amino acids. V was trimmed by 6 bases and J by 6 bases, leaving 18 bases between them. CDR3 protein: CASSGGRSYGEQYF. CDR3 DNA sequence: TGTGCCAGCAGCGGGGGTAGGTCCTACGGCGAGCAGTACTTC.

The V call is TRBV29-1, the J call TRBJ1-1, with D hard to call. This CDR3 comprises 12 residues. Germline V CDR1 and CDR2: SQVTM, ANQGSEA. V lost 0 bases, J lost 11 bases, and 13 bases lay in between. CDR3 amino acids: CSVEETGTYAFF. The CDR3 DNA reads as TGCAGCGTTGAAGAAACGGGAACTTATGCTTTCTTT. Drawing the rest from reference TRBV29-1 and TRBJ1-1, the complete variable domain is SAVISQKPSRDICQRGTSLTIQCQVDSQVTMMFWYRQQPGQSLTLIATANQGSEATYESGFVIDKFPISRPNLTFSTLTVSNMSPEDSSIYLCSVEETGTYAFFGQGTRLTVV.

This sequence joins TRBV11-2 and TRBJ2-1, with D perhaps TRBD1 or TRBD2 (5 bases each). Germline V CDR1 and CDR2: SGHAT, FQNNGV. The CDR3 runs to 17 residues. V was trimmed by 5 bases and J by 2 bases, leaving 19 bases between them. The CDR3 DNA reads as TGTGCCAGCAGCCAAGAGGGTAGTCCGGGGCCCTACAATGAGCAGTTCTTC. It codes for CASSQEGSPGPYNEQFF.

The gene calls are TRBV5-4 and TRBJ2-2, with D uncertain. Looked up from germline, CDR1 is SGHNT and CDR2 is YYREEE (reference sequence). Trimming cost V 0 bases and J 3 bases, with 6 bases left between them. The CDR3 extends over 14 amino acids. The CDR3 nucleotides read TGTGCCAGCAGCTTGGCCGGGTACACCGGGGAGCTGTTTTTT. Protein sequence: CASSLAGYTGELFF.

The genes are TRBV18 and TRBJ1-1, with D hard to call. Germline CDR1 reads KGHSH; CDR2 reads LQKENI. V dropped 3 bases and J dropped 1 base, with 18 bases sitting between them. The CDR3 is made up of 17 amino acids. CDR3 DNA: TGTGCCAGCTCACCTCCTACACGTGGCAGGCAGAACACTGAAGCTTTCTTT. Its protein product is CASSPPTRGRQNTEAFF.

This clone has just a few counts. The genes are TRBV7-2 and TRBJ1-3, with D hard to call. Trimming stripped 5 bases from V and 4 bases from J, with 3 bases between. Germline V gene sequence: CDR1 SGHTA, CDR2 FQGNSA. The CDR3 runs 11 residues. Here the CDR3 DNA reads TGTGCCAGCAGCCCCGGAAACACCATATATTTT. The encoded protein is CASSPGNTIYF.

J is TRBJ1-5 and V is TRBV7-9; 8 bases map to TRBD1. This CDR3 spans 18 amino acids. Germline lookup yields CDR1 SEHNR and CDR2 FQNEAQ (reference sequence). V shed 1 base, J shed 1 base, and the junction held 9 bases outside the gene matches. This CDR3 reads CASSLGGSGGTSNQPQHF. In DNA, the CDR3 is TGTGCCAGCAGCTTAGGTGGATCAGGGGGCACGAGCAATCAGCCCCAGCATTTT. Looking up the rest from reference TRBV7-9 and TRBJ1-5 gives the full variable domain: DTGVSQNPRHKITKRGQNVTFRCDPISEHNRLYWYRQTLGQGPEFLTYFQNEAQLEKSRLLSDRFSAERPKGSFSTLEIQRTEQGDSAMYLCASSLGGSGGTSNQPQHFGDGTRLSIL.

The rearrangement uses TRBV29-1 and TRBJ2-2, with D hard to call. V gave up 3 bases and J gave up 3 bases, with 8 bases separating them. This CDR3 contains 13 residues. Germline CDR1 is SQVTM and CDR2 is ANQGSEA. The CDR3 sequence: CSVDTAHTGELFF. CDR3 sequence (DNA): TGCAGCGTTGATACAGCCCACACCGGGGAGCTGTTTTTT.

The chain uses TRBV9 and TRBJ2-5, with 7 bases identical to TRBD1. The length of the CDR3 is 14 residues. Germline V gene lookup returns CDR1 SGDLS and CDR2 YYNGEE. Trimming at V came to 4 bases and at J to 10 bases, leaving 13 bases not matched to a gene. The CDR3 loop is CASSTGDLGRDQYF. As DNA, the CDR3 is TGTGCCAGCAGCACAGGGGACCTGGGCAGGGACCAGTACTTC.

The J gene is TRBJ2-7, the V gene TRBV28, with D possibly matching TRBD2 (5 bases). V lost 3 bases to trimming and J lost 4 bases, with 7 bases between them. CDR3 length: 12 residues. Germline values: CDR1 MDHEN, CDR2 SYDVKM. The CDR3 region is CASSFAGYEQYF. The CDR3 nucleotides read TGTGCCAGCAGTTTTGCGGGTTACGAGCAGTACTTC.

In DNA form, the CDR3 reads TGTGCCAGCAACCGACTGGGGCAGGATGATACGCAGTATTTT. Residues: CASNRLGQDDTQYF. The gene calls are TRBV9 and TRBJ2-3; possible D gene TRBD1, 5 bases. Germline CDR1 and CDR2: SGDLS and YYNGEE. The length of the CDR3 is 14 residues. Trimming pared 6 bases from V and 6 bases from J, leaving 17 bases between.

This clone has only one observation. The J gene is TRBJ2-3, the V gene TRBV28; D is unclear. Germline V CDR1 and CDR2: MDHEN, SYDVKM. V was pared by 3 bases and J by 5 bases, with 3 bases between. The CDR3 totals 11 residues. The CDR3 reads CASSLRDTQYF. The CDR3 DNA sequence: TGTGCCAGCAGTTTGAGAGATACGCAGTATTTT.